A selection of T cell receptor beta chains follows, all from one sample in a study of T cell repertoires and HLA-DP antigens. The assay was immunoSEQ multiplex PCR, and TCRdb's table has in-frame clones only and misses some. This table has approximately 86,000 clones, approximately 86% appearing once. Their specific antigens are unknown. What was sequenced was CD4+ T cells from PBMCs. The origin of the receptors is a man aged 50-59 years in good health and CMV-seronegative. The CDR3 runs from the conserved cysteine through the conserved F or W. Each record gives: CDR3 DNA, CDR3 protein, J gene, D gene, V gene, clone size. D genes are given only for firm matches. A row's size may be missing; if present it is once, few, many or a size class.

CDR3 DNA: TGTGCCAGCAGTTTAGTGGGGCTGCAAGAGACCCAGTACTTC; CDR3 protein: CASSLVGLQETQYF; J gene: TRBJ2-5; D gene: .; V gene: TRBV28; clone size: .
CDR3 DNA: TGTGCCTGGACCCCCGGGAGGGAATTCGTCAAAAACATTCAGTACTTC; CDR3 protein: CAWTPGREFVKNIQYF; J gene: TRBJ2-4; D gene: TRBD2; V gene: TRBV30; clone size: .
CDR3 DNA: TGCGCCAGCAGCCAAGAGAGGTCCCGCTACTATGGCTACACCTTC; CDR3 protein: CASSQERSRYYGYTF; J gene: TRBJ1-2; D gene: .; V gene: TRBV4-1; clone size: .
CDR3 DNA: TGTGCCTGGAGTACCGATTGGCCCTCAGCCCAGCATTTT; CDR3 protein: CAWSTDWPSAQHF; J gene: TRBJ1-5; D gene: .; V gene: TRBV30; clone size: .
CDR3 DNA: TGCGCCAGCAGTCGAGGGGGGAGCTACGAGCAGTACTTC; CDR3 protein: CASSRGGSYEQYF; J gene: TRBJ2-7; D gene: .; V gene: TRBV10-1; clone size: .
CDR3 DNA: TGCGCCAGCAGCCAAGAGGGACAGAACTATGGCTACACCTTC; CDR3 protein: CASSQEGQNYGYTF; J gene: TRBJ1-2; D gene: TRBD1; V gene: TRBV4-1; clone size: .
CDR3 DNA: TGTGCCAGCGGACAGGGGTCCTACGAGCAGTACTTC; CDR3 protein: CASGQGSYEQYF; J gene: TRBJ2-7; D gene: TRBD1; V gene: TRBV7-2; clone size: once
CDR3 DNA: TGTGCCAGCAGGAAGCGGGGGGGGACAGATACGCAGTATTTT; CDR3 protein: CASRKRGGTDTQYF; J gene: TRBJ2-3; D gene: TRBD2; V gene: TRBV6-5; clone size: .
CDR3 DNA: TGTGCCAGCAGTTTTAGAACAGGGCTCGAGCAGTACTTC; CDR3 protein: CASSFRTGLEQYF; J gene: TRBJ2-7; D gene: .; V gene: TRBV27; clone size: .
CDR3 DNA: TGTGCCAGCAGTGCCCCTAGCGGGGCCCAAGAGACCCAGTACTTC; CDR3 protein: CASSAPSGAQETQYF; J gene: TRBJ2-5; D gene: TRBD2; V gene: TRBV6-5; clone size: .
CDR3 DNA: TGTGCCAGCAGATTACAGGCCATCGGGGAAAAACTGTTTTTT; CDR3 protein: CASRLQAIGEKLFF; J gene: TRBJ1-4; D gene: .; V gene: TRBV6-5; clone size: .
CDR3 DNA: TGTGCCAGTAGTTCGGGACAGATATCCGTCCCGAATGAAAAACTGTTTTTT; CDR3 protein: CASSSGQISVPNEKLFF; J gene: TRBJ1-4; D gene: TRBD1; V gene: TRBV19; clone size: .
CDR3 DNA: TGTGCCAGCAGTTTAAGGCAGGGCCCCGGGGAGCTGTTTTTT; CDR3 protein: CASSLRQGPGELFF; J gene: TRBJ2-2; D gene: .; V gene: TRBV28; clone size: .
CDR3 DNA: TGTGCCAGCATCCCCCGACGCTCTGGAAACACCATATATTTT; CDR3 protein: CASIPRRSGNTIYF; J gene: TRBJ1-3; D gene: .; V gene: TRBV28; clone size: .
CDR3 DNA: TGTGCCAGCAGCGGGGACTTACGATCCTACGAGCAGTACTTC; CDR3 protein: CASSGDLRSYEQYF; J gene: TRBJ2-7; D gene: .; V gene: TRBV2; clone size: once
CDR3 DNA: TGTGCCAGCAGCACCCGGGGGGACCAAGAGACCCAGTACTTC; CDR3 protein: CASSTRGDQETQYF; J gene: TRBJ2-5; D gene: TRBD2; V gene: TRBV13; clone size: .
CDR3 DNA: TGTGCCAGCAGCTTAGGAGGGGTAAACATTCAGTACTTC; CDR3 protein: CASSLGGVNIQYF; J gene: TRBJ2-4; D gene: .; V gene: TRBV7-2; clone size: .
CDR3 DNA: TGTGCCTGGCGGACAGAACTAACTAGTTCACCCCTCCACTTT; CDR3 protein: CAWRTELTSSPLHF; J gene: TRBJ1-6; D gene: .; V gene: TRBV30; clone size: few
CDR3 DNA: TGTGCCAGCACTGACGCAGGGCTGGGGGTGAACACTGAAGCTTTCTTT; CDR3 protein: CASTDAGLGVNTEAFF; J gene: TRBJ1-1; D gene: .; V gene: TRBV2; clone size: .
CDR3 DNA: TGTGCCAGCAGTGGAGGTCCCGGGGCGGTTGAAGAGACCCAGTACTTC; CDR3 protein: CASSGGPGAVEETQYF; J gene: TRBJ2-5; D gene: .; V gene: TRBV2; clone size: .
CDR3 DNA: TGTGCCAGCAGTTCCCCGGGGGAAGGGACTGAAGCTTTCTTT; CDR3 protein: CASSSPGEGTEAFF; J gene: TRBJ1-1; D gene: .; V gene: TRBV28; clone size: .
CDR3 DNA: TGTGCCAGCAGCTTATATGACAGTCCAGCAGCTTTCTTT; CDR3 protein: CASSLYDSPAAFF; J gene: TRBJ1-1; D gene: .; V gene: TRBV11-2; clone size: .
CDR3 DNA: TGTGCCAGCAGTGGGCGGACAGTAGCCGATAATTCACCCCTCCACTTT; CDR3 protein: CASSGRTVADNSPLHF; J gene: TRBJ1-6; D gene: .; V gene: TRBV6-1; clone size: few
CDR3 DNA: TGTGCCAGCAGTCACCGACTAGCGGGAGGTAGTGGATACAATGAGCAGTTCTTC; CDR3 protein: CASSHRLAGGSGYNEQFF; J gene: TRBJ2-1; D gene: TRBD2; V gene: TRBV27; clone size: .
CDR3 DNA: TGTGCCAGCAGTAAGACAAGGAACACCGGGGAGCTGTTTTTT; CDR3 protein: CASSKTRNTGELFF; J gene: TRBJ2-2; D gene: .; V gene: TRBV7-8; clone size: .
CDR3 DNA: TGTGCCAGCATCGACAGGGCGGCGAACACTGAAGCTTTCTTT; CDR3 protein: CASIDRAANTEAFF; J gene: TRBJ1-1; D gene: TRBD1; V gene: TRBV27; clone size: .
CDR3 DNA: TGTGCCAGCAGCTTAGAGGTGAGGCTACCAAATGAGCAGTTCTTC; CDR3 protein: CASSLEVRLPNEQFF; J gene: TRBJ2-1; D gene: .; V gene: TRBV7-8; clone size: .
CDR3 DNA: TGTGCCAGCAGCTCGGGGGCAGGTGGCTACACCTTC; CDR3 protein: CASSSGAGGYTF; J gene: TRBJ1-2; D gene: .; V gene: TRBV5-5; clone size: .
CDR3 DNA: TGTGCCAGTAGTACCCGTCTGGGGACTAGCGGCAATGCGAACACCGGGGAGCTGTTTTTT; CDR3 protein: CASSTRLGTSGNANTGELFF; J gene: TRBJ2-2; D gene: TRBD2; V gene: TRBV19; clone size: .
CDR3 DNA: TGCGCCAGCAGCCAAGATTGGAGTACTAACTATGGCTACACCTTC; CDR3 protein: CASSQDWSTNYGYTF; J gene: TRBJ1-2; D gene: .; V gene: TRBV4-3; clone size: .
CDR3 DNA: TGTGCCAGTAGTATGACACAGGGGCCATCCTACGAGCAGTACTTC; CDR3 protein: CASSMTQGPSYEQYF; J gene: TRBJ2-7; D gene: TRBD1; V gene: TRBV19; clone size: .
CDR3 DNA: TGTGCCAGCAGTGAACAGGGGGAGCTCTACAATGAGCAGTTCTTC; CDR3 protein: CASSEQGELYNEQFF; J gene: TRBJ2-1; D gene: TRBD1; V gene: TRBV2; clone size: .
CDR3 DNA: TGTGCCAGCAGCCCGACCGATAGCAATCAGCCCCAGCATTTT; CDR3 protein: CASSPTDSNQPQHF; J gene: TRBJ1-5; D gene: .; V gene: TRBV7-9; clone size: .
CDR3 DNA: TGTGCCAGCAGCCCCAAAGCGGGACGGACGAACTATGGCTACACCTTC; CDR3 protein: CASSPKAGRTNYGYTF; J gene: TRBJ1-2; D gene: .; V gene: TRBV7-2; clone size: .
CDR3 DNA: TGTGCCAGCTCACTGGACAGGAAATATGGCTACACCTTC; CDR3 protein: CASSLDRKYGYTF; J gene: TRBJ1-2; D gene: TRBD1; V gene: TRBV18; clone size: .
CDR3 DNA: TGTGCCAGCAGCTTAAGCGCGGGGTTCGGCACAGATACGCAGTATTTT; CDR3 protein: CASSLSAGFGTDTQYF; J gene: TRBJ2-3; D gene: .; V gene: TRBV5-4; clone size: .
CDR3 DNA: TGTGCCTGGAGTGTACTCCAGAGGGGCACCGGGGAGCTGTTTTTT; CDR3 protein: CAWSVLQRGTGELFF; J gene: TRBJ2-2; D gene: .; V gene: TRBV30; clone size: .
CDR3 DNA: TGTGCCAGCAGCTTAAGTACGGATACGCAGTATTTT; CDR3 protein: CASSLSTDTQYF; J gene: TRBJ2-3; D gene: .; V gene: TRBV7-2; clone size: .
CDR3 DNA: TGTGCCTGGGAGGAGTGGGGGGCTGAAAAACTGTTTTTT; CDR3 protein: CAWEEWGAEKLFF; J gene: TRBJ1-4; D gene: .; V gene: TRBV30; clone size: .
CDR3 DNA: TGTGCCAGCAGCTACTCGGACAGGGCCAACGAGCAGTACTTC; CDR3 protein: CASSYSDRANEQYF; J gene: TRBJ2-7; D gene: TRBD1; V gene: TRBV6-6; clone size: .
CDR3 DNA: TGTGCCAGCAGTCAAATGGACAGAGGCCTGTCAACCTTC; CDR3 protein: CASSQMDRGLSTF; J gene: TRBJ1-2; D gene: .; V gene: TRBV6-5; clone size: .
CDR3 DNA: TGTGCCAGCAGCAATAAGGACGGACGTCTGGAGCAGTACTTC; CDR3 protein: CASSNKDGRLEQYF; J gene: TRBJ2-5; D gene: .; V gene: TRBV5-4; clone size: once
CDR3 DNA: TGTGCCAGCAGGCCCGAGAGCTCCTATAATTCACCCCTCCACTTT; CDR3 protein: CASRPESSYNSPLHF; J gene: TRBJ1-6; D gene: .; V gene: TRBV6-1; clone size: .